Listed below are T cell receptor beta chains from one sample, sequenced in a study of T-cell reconstitution after alpha-beta-depleted transplantation in children. TCRdb itself ran the PCR reads through MiXCR, one entry per CDR3 protein. The sample holds approximately 400,000 distinct CDR3 sequences, 11% seen once. The starting material was PBMCs from the stem cell graft donor, obtained from the stem cell graft. These receptor sequences come from a human donor who donated a stem cell graft to a child with acute myeloid leukemia. CDR3s include the opening cysteine and the closing phenylalanine or tryptophan. Each record gives: V gene, D gene, CDR3 length, J gene, clone size, CDR3 DNA, CDR3 protein. D genes are given only for firm matches. Size is omitted from some rows. Given values are once, few, many or a class for expanded clones.

TRBV5-4	TRBD2	16	TRBJ2-1	many	TGTGCCAGCAGCTTGGCCCCGGGACTAGCCCCCAATGAGCAGTTCTTC	CASSLAPGLAPNEQFF
TRBV20-1	.	15	TRBJ2-7	.	TGCAGTGCTAGATCCATCGCGCAGAGCTCCTACGAGCAGTACTTC	CSARSIAQSSYEQYF
TRBV21-1	.	14	TRBJ2-3	.	TGTGCCAGCAGAATACAGGGAGGCACAGATACGCAGTATTTT	CASRIQGGTDTQYF
TRBV4-3	TRBD1	15	TRBJ2-2	few	TGCGCCAGCAGCCAGTCGACAGGGGTCACCGGGGAGCTGTTTTTT	CASSQSTGVTGELFF
TRBV20-1	.	12	TRBJ2-1	.	TGCAGTGCTCTGACTGGGGGCGATGAGCAGTTCTTC	CSALTGGDEQFF
TRBV2	.	13	TRBJ2-1	.	TGTGCCAGCAGTGAACCCCACAGCTATGAGCAGTTCTTC	CASSEPHSYEQFF
TRBV20-1	TRBD2	15	TRBJ2-3	few	TGCAGTGCTAGACCACTAGCGGGGGTATCGGATACGCAGTATTTT	CSARPLAGVSDTQYF
TRBV29-1	.	12	TRBJ1-2	few	TGCAGCGTCGCGCTAACCCTTGGTTTTTTAACCTTC	CSVALTLGFLTF
TRBV20-1	.	13	TRBJ2-1	many	TGCAGTGCTTTCCCCCGCGGCTACAATGAGCAGTTCTTC	CSAFPRGYNEQFF
TRBV29-1	.	12	TRBJ2-5	many	TGCAGCGTTGAAGGGTTCCAAGAGACCCAGTACTTC	CSVEGFQETQYF
TRBV10-3	TRBD2	16	TRBJ2-5	.	TGTGCCATCAGTGAGTCGATTGCTAGCGGGAGAGAGACCCAGTACTTC	CAISESIASGRETQYF
TRBV5-1	.	16	TRBJ2-5	.	TGCGCCAGCAGCCGGGTTCCAACGGGGGACCAAGAGACCCAGTACTTC	CASSRVPTGDQETQYF
TRBV6-5	.	15	TRBJ1-5	.	TGTGCCAGCAGTTACTCGGGGGTTGGCAATCAGCCCCAGCATTTT	CASSYSGVGNQPQHF
TRBV2	.	12	TRBJ1-2	few	TGTGCCAGCAGCGACGGGAACTATGGCTACACCTTC	CASSDGNYGYTF
TRBV20-1	TRBD1	14	TRBJ2-5	few	TGCAGTGCGTCACAGGGGGCCGGAGAAGAGACCCAGTACTTC	CSASQGAGEETQYF
TRBV4-2	.	16	TRBJ2-5	few	TGTGCCAGCAGCCAAGATGAATCCGCTTTCCAAGAGACCCAGTACTTC	CASSQDESAFQETQYF
TRBV5-1	TRBD1	14	TRBJ2-7	many	TGCGCCAGCAGCCGGACAGGGGGTCCCGTCGAGCAGTACTTC	CASSRTGGPVEQYF
TRBV6-4	.	12	TRBJ1-6	.	TGTGCCAGCAGTGACCAGGGATCACCCCTCCACTTT	CASSDQGSPLHF
TRBV4-1	.	15	TRBJ1-5	.	TGCGCCAGCAGCCAAGAGCACAGGAGCAATCAGCCCCAGCATTTT	CASSQEHRSNQPQHF
TRBV14	.	13	TRBJ2-1	few	TGTGCCAGCAGCCAAGGACTAGGAAATGAGCAGTTCTTC	CASSQGLGNEQFF
TRBV27	.	13	TRBJ2-5	many	TGTGCCAGCAGTTTAAACTGGCAAGAGACCCAGTACTTC	CASSLNWQETQYF
TRBV12-3/TRBV12-4	TRBD1	16	TRBJ2-1	many	TGTGCCAGCAGTGCCCCCCGGGACAGGGGGTTGATTGAGCAGTTCTTC	CASSAPRDRGLIEQFF
TRBV12-3/TRBV12-4	.	12	TRBJ2-1	.	TGTGCCAGCAGTTTAGTCCAGGGTGAGAAGTTCTTC	CASSLVQGEKFF
TRBV20-1	.	14	TRBJ2-1	.	TGCAGTGCTAGTTGGGGGGGGCCTTACAATGAGCAGTTCTTC	CSASWGGPYNEQFF
TRBV6-1	.	14	TRBJ1-1	many	TGTGCCAGCAGTGAGGGACCGTCACCCGAGACAGCTTTCTTT	CASSEGPSPETAFF
TRBV6-5	.	17	TRBJ2-2	few	TGTGCCAGCAGTTACTTGACAGGCCGGCGAGGAACCGGGGAGCTGTTTTTT	CASSYLTGRRGTGELFF
TRBV7-9	.	13	TRBJ2-7	few	TGTGCCAGCAGCTCAGGGCGGGCCTACGAGCAGTACTTC	CASSSGRAYEQYF
TRBV7-2	TRBD1	15	TRBJ2-7	.	TGTGCCAGCAGCAGCGGGACAGGGGTTTCCCACGAGCAGTACTTC	CASSSGTGVSHEQYF
TRBV19	TRBD2	15	TRBJ2-7	few	TGTGCCAGTAGTATCCAGACTAGCGGGAGTTACGAGCAGTACTTC	CASSIQTSGSYEQYF
TRBV29-1	.	14	TRBJ2-1	many	TGCAGTTATGAAGTTGGGTTACGGGACAATGAGCAGTTCTTC	CSYEVGLRDNEQFF
TRBV20-1	.	14	TRBJ1-6	.	TGCAGTGCTAGAGCTGGACCGCATAATTCACCCCTCCACTTT	CSARAGPHNSPLHF
TRBV24-1	TRBD2	14	TRBJ2-5	.	TGTGCCACCAGTTCGCGGGGGACCAAAGAGACCCAGTACTTC	CATSSRGTKETQYF